One and the same sample provided the 3 T cell receptor beta chains below, sequenced in a study of response to subunit inactivated influenza vaccine. TCRdb ran MiXCR on the RT-PCR reads and lists one entry per CDR3 protein. The sample consists of more than 400,000 distinct CDR3 sequences, 9.5% to 13% of them appearing once. The sample here was PBMCs from blood, taken 40 to 50 days after vaccination. These receptors originate from a man aged 50 or older who received an inactivated influenza vaccine.

This clonotype was observed many times. The J gene is TRBJ1-2, the V gene TRBV20-1, with a tentative D call TRBD1 (6 bases). The CDR3 consists of 14 residues. Germline V gene data show CDR1 as DFQATT and CDR2 as SNEGSKA (reference sequence). V lost 3 bases and J lost 1, with 12 bases in between. The CDR3 is CSASPEGGNYGYTF. In DNA, the CDR3 is TGCAGTGCTAGCCCGGAGGGGGGTAACTATGGCTACACCTTC.

The J gene is TRBJ2-7, the V gene TRBV20-1, with 8 bases that match TRBD1. J was trimmed by 1 base and V by 0 bases; bases with no gene match: 5. CDR3 length equals 15 residues. CDR1 is DFQATT and CDR2 is SNEGSKA in the germline V gene (reference sequence). The CDR3 sequence is CSARDGNRGSYEQYF. DNA for the CDR3: TGCAGTGCTAGAGACGGAAACAGGGGGTCCTACGAGCAGTACTTC.

The chain has TRBV7-2 and TRBJ1-5; D remains ambiguous. The length of the CDR3 is 13 residues. V shed 2 bases and J shed 5 bases, with 7 bases lying between them. Germline V lookup: CDR1 SGHTA, CDR2 FQGNSA. CDR3 region: CASSLFRHQPQHF. CDR3 DNA: TGTGCCAGCAGCTTATTCAGACATCAGCCCCAGCATTTT.